The 30 T cell receptor beta chains presented below share a single source sample, sequenced in a study of blood T cell repertoires in COVID-19. Sequencing was performed with immunoSEQ multiplex PCR; in TCRdb, only in-frame clones are kept and a portion is missing. The table includes about 170,000 clones, roughly 88% detected once. The sample consisted of peripheral blood. The receptors were sampled from an older woman with acute or convalescent COVID-19.

The chain joins TRBV7-2 to TRBJ1-2, with 7 bases that match TRBD1. CDR3 length: 13 residues. Trimming at V came to 5 bases and at J to 8 bases, leaving 8 bases not matched to a gene. Germline CDR1 reads SGHTA; CDR2 reads FQGNSA. The CDR3 DNA reads as TGTGCCAGCAGCCCGGACAGGCTCGGCGGCTACACCTTC. The encoded protein is CASSPDRLGGYTF.

The chain combines TRBV6-5 with TRBJ2-7; 10 bases agree with TRBD1. Germline V gives CDR1 MNHEY, CDR2 SVGAGI. The J segment lost 0 bases and the V segment lost 6 bases, leaving 5 bases of the junction unmatched. This CDR3 has 15 amino acids. CDR3 in amino acids: CASRPRTGGSYEQYF. The CDR3 region has the DNA TGTGCCAGCAGACCCCGGACAGGGGGCTCCTACGAGCAGTACTTC.

The V call is TRBV28, the J call TRBJ1-4, with 7 bases fitting TRBD1. Germline V gene data show CDR1 as MDHEN and CDR2 as SYDVKM. V trimming: 4 bases; J trimming: 0 bases; junction bases outside the gene matches: 17. This CDR3 spans 20 amino acids. The CDR3 region is CASSSLSTTGVKTTNEKLFF. CDR3 nucleotide sequence: TGTGCCAGCAGTTCCCTTTCCACTACAGGGGTCAAGACAACTAATGAAAAACTGTTTTTT. Drawing the rest from reference TRBV28 and TRBJ1-4, the complete variable domain is DVKVTQSSRYLVKRTGEKVFLECVQDMDHENMFWYRQDPGLGLRLIYFSYDVKMKEKGDIPEGYSVSREKKERFSLILESASTNQTSMYLCASSSLSTTGVKTTNEKLFFGSGTQLSVL.

This chain's CDR3 is CASSLTVLTVNTEAFF. CDR3 sequence (DNA): TGTGCCAGCAGCTTAACCGTACTTACGGTGAACACTGAAGCTTTCTTT. The chain is built from TRBV7-2 and TRBJ1-1; unclear D gene. There are 16 residues in the CDR3. Germline V gene lookup returns CDR1 SGHTA and CDR2 FQGNSA. V was clipped by 2 bases and J by 0 bases, with 13 bases between them.

This clone was seen a few times. The genes are TRBV6-2 or TRBV6-3 and TRBJ2-1, with D tentatively TRBD2 (6 bases). Germline lookup yields CDR1 MNHEY and CDR2 SVGEGT. V shed 7 bases and J shed 15 bases, with 19 bases lying between them. The CDR3 spans 12 residues. CDR3 loop: CASTNSGAQGFF. The CDR3 DNA sequence: TGTGCCAGCACTAACTCGGGAGCCCAAGGGTTCTTC.

The chain has TRBV14 and TRBJ2-1; 10 nucleotides match TRBD2. Per the germline V gene, CDR1 is SGHDN and CDR2 is FVKESK. The V and J ends lost 2 bases and 3 bases, in that order; junction bases with no gene match: 4. The CDR3 runs 16 residues. The CDR3 reads CASSQISGGFYNEQFF. CDR3 nucleotide sequence: TGTGCCAGCAGCCAAATTAGCGGGGGGTTCTACAATGAGCAGTTCTTC.

This clone has just a few counts. The V and J genes are TRBV9 and TRBJ2-7; weak D call: TRBD2 (5 bases). In germline, CDR1 is SGDLS, CDR2 YYNGEE. The CDR3 is 15 residues long. V dropped 3 bases and J dropped 3 bases, with 16 bases sitting between them. The CDR3 spells CASSADSTSYYEQYF. CDR3 nucleotides: TGTGCCAGCAGCGCGGACTCGACCAGCTACTACGAGCAGTACTTC.

This clone was observed once. The V call is TRBV5-1, the J call TRBJ1-3; D is perhaps TRBD1 (6 bases). With 5 bases removed from V and 0 bases from J, the gap between germline ends came to 12 bases. Germline assignment: CDR1 SGHRS and CDR2 YFSETQ. The CDR3 covers 15 residues. This chain's CDR3 is CASRPGQNSGNTIYF. The CDR3 bases are TGCGCCAGCAGACCCGGACAGAACTCTGGAAACACCATATATTTT.

The chain combines TRBV27 with TRBJ1-6, with D possibly being TRBD1 (5 bases). The CDR3 is 15 residues long. The germline V and J ends were trimmed by 4 bases and 3 bases, with 10 bases remaining between them. The germline CDR1 and CDR2 sequences are MNHEY and SMNVEV (reference sequence). DNA of the CDR3: TGTGCCAGCAGTTCAGACAGCTTCTATAATTCACCCCTCCACTTT. Protein: CASSSDSFYNSPLHF.

The V and J genes are TRBV11-2 and TRBJ2-5; the match to TRBD2 covers 13 bases. This CDR3 is built from 16 residues. V dropped 5 bases and J dropped 5; count of bases not matched to a gene: 8. CDR1 and CDR2 (germline): SGHAT, FQNNGV. In nucleotides, the CDR3 is TGTGCCAGCAGCCTAGGAGGACTAGCGGGGGTGGAGACCCAGTACTTC. Translation gives CASSLGGLAGVETQYF.

This chain links TRBV7-2 with TRBJ2-1, with 10 bases lining up with TRBD1. The length of the CDR3 is 16 residues. The germline V gene encodes CDR1 SGHTA and CDR2 FQGNSA. The trim removed 4 bases at V and 8 bases at J, leaving 11 bases unmatched. The CDR3 DNA reads as TGTGCCAGCAGCTCCCTATGGACAGGGGGGGGCTATGAGCAGTTCTTC. Translation gives CASSSLWTGGGYEQFF.

This clone was counted a single time. The V gene is TRBV6-2 or TRBV6-3, the J gene TRBJ2-7; 8 bases fit TRBD2. Losses at the gene ends were 2 bases for V and 6 bases for J; bases not matched to a gene: 9. The germline V gene has CDR1 MNHEY and CDR2 SVGEGT. This CDR3 is built from 15 residues. The CDR3 loop reads CASSYERGRGGEQYF. CDR3 nucleotide sequence: TGTGCCAGCAGTTACGAGCGGGGGCGGGGAGGCGAGCAGTACTTC.

The chain is built from TRBV29-1 and TRBJ1-5; 8 nucleotides match TRBD1. Germline CDR1 SQVTM, CDR2 ANQGSEA. The CDR3 runs to 13 residues. V lost 6 bases and J lost 6; bases outside the gene matches: 7. CDR3 region: CSVSDRGRQPQHF. The CDR3 DNA reads TGCAGCGTGTCCGACAGGGGACGTCAGCCCCAGCATTTT.

This clone has just one count. The chain carries TRBV5-1 and TRBJ1-1; D not certain. With 4 bases removed from V and 0 bases from J, the gap between germline ends came to 13 bases. CDR3 size: 15 residues. The V gene's germline CDR1 is SGHRS and CDR2 YFSETQ. The CDR3 here is CASSRLGRLNTEAFF. DNA of the CDR3: TGCGCCAGCAGCAGACTAGGGAGATTGAACACTGAAGCTTTCTTT.

The rearrangement uses TRBV27 and TRBJ1-2, with 7 bases fitting TRBD1. V dropped 8 bases and J dropped 4; count of bases not matched to a gene: 16. The CDR3 has 16 residues. Germline V CDR1 and CDR2: MNHEY, SMNVEV (reference sequence). The chain's CDR3 is CASQKSRDSGIYGYTF. The CDR3 coding sequence is TGTGCCAGCCAGAAGTCCCGGGACAGCGGCATCTATGGCTACACCTTC.

The chain carries TRBV24-1 and TRBJ1-6; no clear D. V gave up 5 bases and J gave up 10 bases, with 14 bases separating them. Per the germline V gene, CDR1 is KGHDR and CDR2 is SFDVKD. This CDR3 comprises 14 residues. The CDR3 nucleotides are TGTGCCACCAGTGCGGGTCCGCCGGGGTCACCCCTCCACTTT. Translated: CATSAGPPGSPLHF.

The chain uses TRBV24-1 and TRBJ2-2; 8 bases are shared with TRBD1. J gave up 6 bases and V 6 bases, and 8 bases lay outside the gene matches. Looked up from germline, CDR1 is KGHDR and CDR2 is SFDVKD. CDR3 length: 15 amino acids. In DNA, the CDR3 is TGTGCCACCAGTTCCACAGGGGGATTGGCCGGGGAGCTGTTTTTT. Translated, it gives CATSSTGGLAGELFF.

The J gene is TRBJ2-7, the V gene TRBV15; D might be TRBD1 (5 bases). Deletions cut 1 base from V and 4 bases from J, with 8 bases between. Germline CDR1 LNHNV, CDR2 YYDKDF (reference sequence). CDR3 length: 13 residues. The CDR3 DNA reads TGTGCCACCAGCAGAGCGACAGTTTACGAGCAGTACTTC. It encodes CATSRATVYEQYF.

The chain has TRBV4-2 and TRBJ2-3, with a possible D match to TRBD1 (6 bases). V was clipped by 0 bases and J by 0 bases, with 13 bases between them. The germline CDR1 and CDR2 sequences are LGHNA and YNFKEQ. There are 17 residues in the CDR3. CDR3 nucleotide sequence: TGTGCCAGCAGCCAAGAATTCAGGCAGGGGAGCACAGATACGCAGTATTTT. Protein sequence: CASSQEFRQGSTDTQYF.

CDR3 sequence (DNA): TGCAGTGGCTCGTCTGTTGAGGGAGCTTTCTTT. Translation gives CSGSSVEGAFF. The rearrangement links TRBV20-1 to TRBJ1-1; D not certain. V shed 7 bases and J shed 10 bases, with 16 bases lying between them. The CDR3 extends over 11 amino acids. Germline V CDR1 and CDR2: DFQATT, SNEGSKA (reference sequence).

The chain links TRBV13 to TRBJ1-2; TRBD1 is a possible D gene (5 bases). CDR3 length equals 14 residues. Germline CDR1 reads PRHDT; CDR2 reads FYEKMQ (reference sequence). Trimming left V 2 bases short and J 7 bases short, with 14 bases between. CDR3 sequence (DNA): TGTGCCAGCAGCTTAACGGGCAGGGAGGGTGGCTACACCTTC. This sequence encodes CASSLTGREGGYTF.

The rearrangement uses TRBV3-1 (or the pseudogene TRBV3-2) and TRBJ2-7; D call uncertain. Germline loops: CDR1 LGHDT, CDR2 YNNKEL (reference sequence). The V end lost 4 bases, the J end lost 7 bases, and 14 bases lay between the germline ends. The CDR3 is made up of 13 amino acids. For the CDR3, the DNA is TGTGCCAGCAGCCTCTCGCTTACGAGGGAGCAGTACTTC. It is translated as CASSLSLTREQYF.

The chain links TRBV5-1 to TRBJ2-3; 8 nucleotides match TRBD1. Trimming at V came to 1 base and at J to 6 bases, leaving 10 bases not matched to a gene. CDR3 length: 16 residues. Germline V gene lookup returns CDR1 SGHRS and CDR2 YFSETQ. CDR3 coding DNA: TGCGCCAGCAGCTTGCCGGGACAGGCCGCGGGCGATACGCAGTATTTT. As protein: CASSLPGQAAGDTQYF.

The chain uses TRBV7-3 and TRBJ1-6; weak D call: TRBD1 (5 bases). V lost 1 base and J 4 bases, leaving 5 bases between the germline ends. The CDR3 contains 14 residues. Germline CDR1 is SGHTA and CDR2 is FQGTGA. CDR3 sequence: CASSLRQYNSPLHF. Here the CDR3 DNA reads TGTGCCAGCAGCTTAAGACAGTATAATTCACCCCTCCACTTT. The variable domain in full, with the rest retrieved from reference TRBV7-3 and TRBJ1-6, is GAGVSQTPSNKVTEKGKYVELRCDPISGHTALYWYRQSLGQGPEFLIYFQGTGAADDSGLPNDRFFAVRPEGSVSTLKIQRTERGDSAVYLCASSLRQYNSPLHFGNGTRLTVT.

This chain joins TRBV18 and TRBJ1-1; D not resolved. Germline V CDR1 and CDR2: KGHSH, LQKENI. V lost 1 base and J lost 4, with 10 bases in between. CDR3 length: 14 residues. The CDR3 sequence is CASSPRETATEAFF. CDR3 sequence (DNA): TGTGCCAGCTCACCACGGGAGACTGCCACTGAAGCTTTCTTT.

This clone was seen a few times. The chain couples TRBV18 to TRBJ1-4, with 8 bases matching TRBD1. This CDR3 region has 16 residues. The germline V gene has CDR1 KGHSH and CDR2 LQKENI. The V and J ends lost 6 bases and 0 bases, in that order; junction bases with no gene match: 6. In DNA form, the CDR3 reads TGTGCCAGCTCCCGACAGGGGCAGGCAACTAATGAAAAACTGTTTTTT. It encodes CASSRQGQATNEKLFF.

The chain combines TRBV18 with TRBJ1-3; D is uncertain. This CDR3 spans 15 amino acids. With 3 bases removed from V and 0 bases from J, the gap between germline ends came to 9 bases. Germline CDR1 KGHSH, CDR2 LQKENI. The CDR3 region is CASSPSRGSGNTIYF. The CDR3 DNA is TGTGCCAGCTCACCCTCCAGAGGCTCTGGAAACACCATATATTTT.

The chain employs TRBV5-1 and TRBJ1-4, with TRBD1 matching over 10 bases. J lost 1 base, V lost 4 bases, and 7 bases had no gene match. Germline V gene sequence: CDR1 SGHRS, CDR2 YFSETQ. The CDR3 extends over 17 amino acids. DNA for the CDR3: TGCGCCAGCAGCCCCGGACAGGGGGGTCTAACTAATGAAAAACTGTTTTTT. Translating gives CASSPGQGGLTNEKLFF.

CDR3 in DNA: TGTGCCAGCAGCTGGGGAGGTGAAGCTTTCTTT. Its translation: CASSWGGEAFF. The J gene is TRBJ1-1, the V gene TRBV11-2; unclear D gene. CDR3 size: 11 residues. V gave up 4 bases and J gave up 7 bases, with 7 bases separating them. Germline V CDR1 and CDR2: SGHAT, FQNNGV.

The CDR3 sequence is CASSWIPTGGARNEQFF. DNA for the CDR3: TGTGCCAGCAGTTGGATTCCGACGGGGGGGGCAAGGAATGAGCAGTTCTTC. The chain employs TRBV27 and TRBJ2-1; 8 bases match TRBD2. Germline loops: CDR1 MNHEY, CDR2 SMNVEV (reference sequence). This CDR3 spans 17 amino acids. J lost 7 bases, V lost 4 bases, and 15 bases had no gene match.